The 3 T cell receptor beta chains below come from one sample, sequenced in a study of neoadjuvant anti-PD-1 for oral cavity cancer. Sequencing was performed with immunoSEQ multiplex PCR; in TCRdb, only in-frame clones are kept and a portion is missing. There are about 9,600 clones in the sample; about 60% occur only once, and 3.5% to 4.5% lies in the top ten. Time point in this sample: after neoadjuvant nivolumab, at surgical resection. This material consisted of PBMCs, taken after nivolumab (anti-PD-1) treatment. Receptors originate from a person between 40 and 80 years old with oral cavity squamous cell carcinoma.

The genes are TRBV29-1 and TRBJ1-5; D is ambiguous. Trimming stripped 7 bases from V and 0 bases from J, with 7 bases between. The CDR3 is 12 residues long. Per germline, CDR1 SQVTM and CDR2 ANQGSEA. The CDR3 sequence: CSARNSNQPQHF. CDR3 DNA sequence: TGCAGCGCCCGAAATAGCAATCAGCCCCAGCATTTT.

The chain carries TRBV6-5 and TRBJ2-7; TRBD1 might be the D (6 bases). CDR3 length: 14 amino acids. V was trimmed by 6 bases and J by 6 bases, leaving 18 bases between them. Germline V gene lookup returns CDR1 MNHEY and CDR2 SVGAGI. CDR3 sequence (DNA): TGTGCCAGCAGCCTCAGGGGAGTTTTCCTCGAGCAGTACTTC. The encoded protein is CASSLRGVFLEQYF.

This clone was seen just once. V usage is TRBV7-9 and J usage is TRBJ2-1; possible D gene TRBD1, 5 bases. Germline CDR1 reads SEHNR; CDR2 reads FQNEAQ (reference sequence). V shed 3 bases and J shed 4 bases, with 13 bases lying between them. The CDR3 totals 15 residues. CDR3 loop: CASSFRTNRYNEQFF. The CDR3 DNA reads TGTGCCAGCAGCTTCAGGACAAACCGTTACAATGAGCAGTTCTTC.